Listed below are T cell receptor beta chains from one sample, sequenced in a study of T cells in Graves' hyperthyroidism and ophthalmopathy. TCRdb recomputed calls from the multiplex PCR reads with MiXCR, one row per CDR3 protein. The table records around 760,000 distinct CDR3 sequences, around 40% of them present only once. Sequencing was performed on blood. The receptors here all came from a woman in her 40s with Graves' hyperthyroidism. The CDR3 runs from the conserved cysteine through the conserved F or W. The D gene is left open where the match is weak. Clone size is shown for a subset of rows, as once, few, many or a class of expanded clone.

once,TRBV7-3,TRBJ1-2,TRBD1,CASSLGGITGGGYTF,TGTGCCAGCAGCTTAGGCGGAATCACAGGGGGAGGCTACACCTTC
many,TRBV6-5,TRBJ2-5,-,CASRRTVQETQYF,TGTGCCAGCAGGCGGACTGTACAAGAGACCCAGTACTTC
-,TRBV7-9,TRBJ1-5,-,CASSSGYQAGEGYQPQHF,TGTGCCAGCAGCTCTGGATATCAGGCTGGCGAAGGGTATCAGCCCCAGCATTTT
-,TRBV27,TRBJ1-1,-,CASALRQGYTEAFF,TGTGCCAGCGCTCTCAGGCAGGGGTACACTGAAGCTTTCTTT
many,TRBV6-5,TRBJ1-2,-,CASSYSRYGYTF,TGTGCCAGCAGTTACTCGAGATATGGCTACACCTTC
-,TRBV7-9,TRBJ2-5,-,CASSQGSGGGQETQYF,TGCGCCAGCAGCCAAGGTTCCGGTGGGGGACAAGAGACCCAGTACTTC
-,TRBV19,TRBJ1-1,-,CASTPRWENTEAFF,TGTGCCAGTACCCCCCGTTGGGAAAACACTGAAGCTTTCTTT
few,TRBV19,TRBJ2-5,-,CASTQIPGETQYF,TGTGCCAGTACCCAAATCCCCGGAGAGACCCAGTACTTC
many,TRBV7-9,TRBJ1-4,TRBD1,CASSFGDRDNEKLFF,TGTGCCAGCAGCTTTGGGGACAGGGATAATGAAAAACTGTTTTTT
many,TRBV20-1,TRBJ2-5,-,CSARDLQRWETQYF,TGCAGTGCTAGAGACTTACAACGGTGGGAGACCCAGTACTTC
few,TRBV12-3/TRBV12-4,TRBJ1-5,-,CASSLAQGFSNQPQHF,TGTGCCAGCAGTTTAGCCCAGGGTTTTAGCAATCAGCCCCAGCATTTT
many,TRBV2,TRBJ1-2,-,CASSTDRPGGYGYTF,TGTGCCAGCAGCACCGACCGACCTGGTGGATATGGCTACACCTTC
-,TRBV29-1,TRBJ1-2,-,CSVRGAGGYTF,TGCAGCGTTCGCGGGGCGGGCGGCTACACCTTC
-,TRBV5-1,TRBJ2-2,-,CASSLSGVSDTGELFF,TGCGCCAGCAGCCTGTCAGGGGTCTCTGACACCGGGGAGCTGTTTTTT
many,TRBV12-3/TRBV12-4,TRBJ1-2,TRBD1,CASSFRQGFGYTF,TGTGCCAGCAGTTTCCGACAGGGCTTTGGCTACACCTTC
-,TRBV11-2,TRBJ1-6,-,CASSPLRDPQNSPLHF,TGTGCCAGCAGCCCCCTCCGGGACCCCCAGAATTCACCCCTCCACTTT
-,TRBV12-3/TRBV12-4,TRBJ1-5,-,CASSYGTPGQPQHF,TGTGCCAGCAGTTACGGGACACCGGGTCAGCCCCAGCATTTT
few,TRBV5-4,TRBJ2-7,-,CASRPSTGTVYEQYF,TGTGCCAGCAGACCATCAACCGGGACTGTCTACGAGCAGTACTTC
many,TRBV9,TRBJ2-6,-,CASNPGRRANVLTF,TGTGCCAGCAATCCCGGACGACGGGCCAACGTCCTGACTTTC
many,TRBV4-1,TRBJ1-6,-,CASSQTGNSPLHF,TGCGCCAGCAGCCAAACAGGGAATTCACCCCTCCACTTT
-,TRBV5-1,TRBJ2-1,TRBD2,CASSFSNLRGGAQQFF,TGCGCCAGCAGCTTTTCGAATCTACGGGGGGGCGCCCAGCAGTTCTTC
few,TRBV6-5,TRBJ1-6,-,CASRPTDFGGRILHF,TGTGCCAGCAGGCCGACCGATTTTGGAGGTCGCATCCTCCACTTT
few,TRBV4-1,TRBJ1-2,TRBD1,CASSQGMLFGTGRKGYTF,TGCGCCAGCAGCCAAGGGATGCTATTCGGGACAGGGAGGAAAGGCTACACCTTC
-,TRBV7-2,TRBJ1-1,-,CASSVQSGLNTEAFF,TGTGCCAGCAGCGTACAATCCGGGTTGAACACTGAAGCTTTCTTT
few,TRBV19,TRBJ1-2,-,CASSIAVASYGYTF,TGTGCCAGTAGTATAGCGGTCGCCAGCTATGGCTACACCTTC
many,TRBV29-1,TRBJ1-1,TRBD1,CSVNTGGTEAFF,TGCAGCGTCAATACAGGGGGTACTGAAGCTTTCTTT
-,TRBV10-3,TRBJ2-6,-,CAISVQGAAGANVLTF,TGTGCCATCAGTGTACAGGGCGCCGCTGGGGCCAACGTCCTGACTTTC
-,TRBV10-1,TRBJ1-5,-,CASSDRAGQPQHF,TGCGCCAGCAGTGACAGGGCCGGGCAGCCCCAGCATTTT
-,TRBV10-3,TRBJ1-5,-,CAISGFSLETQHF,TGTGCCATCTCAGGGTTCAGCCTAGAGACCCAGCATTTT
many,TRBV15,TRBJ1-2,-,CATSRGDGGVSYGYTF,TGTGCCACCAGCAGGGGGGACGGGGGTGTCAGCTATGGCTACACCTTC
-,TRBV29-1,TRBJ2-6,-,CSVGTDVEGANVLTF,TGCAGCGTTGGGACGGACGTGGAGGGGGCCAACGTCCTGACTTTC
many,TRBV29-1,TRBJ1-1,TRBD1,CSVVQGSQTEAFF,TGCAGCGTTGTACAGGGGAGTCAAACTGAAGCTTTCTTT
few,TRBV10-3,TRBJ1-2,TRBD1,CASSSQGMEGYTF,TGTGCCAGCAGCTCACAGGGGATGGAAGGCTACACCTTC
few,TRBV7-9,TRBJ2-5,-,CAILGTYQETQYF,TGTGCCATTCTCGGGACATACCAAGAGACCCAGTACTTC
few,TRBV19,TRBJ1-2,TRBD1,CASSSASGGSYGYTF,TGTGCCAGTAGCAGCGCCTCAGGGGGAAGCTATGGCTACACCTTC
few,TRBV6-5,TRBJ1-2,-,CASSFPGGDRTNYGYTF,TGTGCCAGCAGTTTTCCCGGGGGGGACCGGACTAACTATGGCTACACCTTC
few,TRBV7-2,TRBJ2-7,-,CASTYSISYEQYF,TGTGCCAGCACCTATTCTATCTCCTACGAGCAGTACTTC
-,TRBV29-1,TRBJ2-7,-,CSVDLQGTYNEQYF,TGCAGCGTTGATTTGCAGGGCACCTACAATGAGCAGTACTTC
-,TRBV10-3,TRBJ1-3,-,CAISAPPQGSPGNTIYF,TGTGCCATCAGTGCCCCACCTCAGGGGTCTCCTGGAAACACCATATATTTT
-,TRBV7-2,TRBJ2-2,-,CASRPYLSTGELFF,TGTGCCAGCAGGCCGTACCTGTCCACCGGGGAGCTGTTTTTT
-,TRBV28,TRBJ2-2,-,CASRKLDLVSYTGELFF,TGTGCCAGCAGGAAATTGGACCTGGTATCATACACCGGGGAGCTGTTTTTT
many,TRBV20-1,TRBJ2-7,-,CSARGQGGTYEQYF,TGCAGTGCTAGGGGGCAGGGTGGTACCTACGAGCAGTACTTC
once,TRBV10-3,TRBJ1-5,-,CAISWASDSARHQPQHF,TGTGCCATCAGTTGGGCCTCGGACTCCGCCAGGCATCAGCCCCAGCATTTT
-,TRBV6-1,TRBJ1-6,-,CASSGRSYNSPLHF,TGTGCCAGCAGTGGGCGCTCCTATAATTCACCCCTCCACTTT
-,TRBV20-1,TRBJ1-5,-,CSARDGPGVSQPQHF,TGCAGTGCTAGAGATGGGCCGGGGGTGAGCCAGCCCCAGCATTTT
few,TRBV12-3/TRBV12-4,TRBJ2-6,-,CASSYWGSGANVLTF,TGTGCCAGCAGTTATTGGGGCTCTGGGGCCAACGTCCTGACTTTC
many,TRBV7-2,TRBJ2-5,TRBD2,CASSVTSGEETQYF,TGTGCCAGCAGCGTCACTAGCGGGGAGGAGACCCAGTACTTC
many,TRBV7-9,TRBJ1-5,-,CASSLAGSGGRDQPQHF,TGTGCCAGCAGCTTAGCGGGGAGCGGGGGGAGAGATCAGCCCCAGCATTTT
many,TRBV19,TRBJ1-1,-,CATGYTEAFF,TGTGCCACTGGTTACACTGAAGCTTTCTTT
-,TRBV5-1,TRBJ1-1,-,CASSLSPGLNTEAFF,TGCGCCAGCAGCTTGTCCCCAGGGCTGAACACTGAAGCTTTCTTT